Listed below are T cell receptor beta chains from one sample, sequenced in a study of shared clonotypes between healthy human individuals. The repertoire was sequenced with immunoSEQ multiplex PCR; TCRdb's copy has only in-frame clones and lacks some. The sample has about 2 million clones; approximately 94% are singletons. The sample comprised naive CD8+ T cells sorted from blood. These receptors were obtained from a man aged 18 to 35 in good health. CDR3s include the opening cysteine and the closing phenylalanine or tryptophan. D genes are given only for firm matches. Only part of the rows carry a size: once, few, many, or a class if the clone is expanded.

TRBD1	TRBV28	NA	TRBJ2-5	TGTGCCAGCAGTTACAGGGGAAGCGAGACCCAGTACTTC	CASSYRGSETQYF
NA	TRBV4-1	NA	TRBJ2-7	TGCGCCAGCAGCCAATACGGGGACGCAGGCCTAGCCTACGAGCAGTACTTC	CASSQYGDAGLAYEQYF
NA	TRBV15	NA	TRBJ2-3	TGTGCCACCAGCAGAGAACGGATCCGCGATACGCAGTATTTT	CATSRERIRDTQYF
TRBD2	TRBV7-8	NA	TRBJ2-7	TGTGCCAGCAGTGGAACTAGCGGGAGTCACGAGCAGTACTTC	CASSGTSGSHEQYF
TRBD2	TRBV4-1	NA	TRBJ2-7	TGCGCCAGCAGCCAACTAGCGGGAGGGCTCTACGAGCAGTACTTC	CASSQLAGGLYEQYF
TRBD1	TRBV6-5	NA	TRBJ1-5	TGTGCCAGCAGTTTACAGGGGGTAAATCAGCCCCAGCATTTT	CASSLQGVNQPQHF
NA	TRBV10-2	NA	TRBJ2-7	TGCGCCAGCAGTAAGGTACAGGGACCCTACGAGCAGTACTTC	CASSKVQGPYEQYF
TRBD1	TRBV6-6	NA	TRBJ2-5	TGTGCCAGCACCCTGGGACAGGGTGGTTTGGAGACCCAGTACTTC	CASTLGQGGLETQYF
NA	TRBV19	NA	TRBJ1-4	TGTGCCAGTAGTATTTTGGGTAATGAAAAACTGTTTTTT	CASSILGNEKLFF
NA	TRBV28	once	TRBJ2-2	TGTGCCAGCAGTTTAGGGGAGAACACCGGGGAGCTGTTTTTT	CASSLGENTGELFF
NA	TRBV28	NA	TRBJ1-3	TGTGCCAGCAGTTTATCCCATGACCTTTCAGACACCATATATTTT	CASSLSHDLSDTIYF
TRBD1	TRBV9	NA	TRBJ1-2	TGTGCCAGCAGCGTAGCTGACAGGGTCTATGGCTACACCTTC	CASSVADRVYGYTF
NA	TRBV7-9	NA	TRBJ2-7	TGTGCCAGCAGCTTAGGGCGGGGACAAGAACAATACGAGCAGTACTTC	CASSLGRGQEQYEQYF
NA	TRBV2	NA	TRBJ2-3	TGTGCCAGCACCCCAACCGGGGGAGTGCCAGATACGCAGTATTTT	CASTPTGGVPDTQYF
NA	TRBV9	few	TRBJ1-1	TGTGCCAGCAGCGCCGGAGGGAACACTGAAGCTTTCTTT	CASSAGGNTEAFF
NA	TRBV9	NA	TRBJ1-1	TGTGCCAGCAGCGGAGGGGGATCTGCTGAAGCTTTCTTT	CASSGGGSAEAFF
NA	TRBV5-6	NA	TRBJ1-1	TGTGCCAGCAGCTCATGGGGGGGCCGTGAAGCTTTCTTT	CASSSWGGREAFF
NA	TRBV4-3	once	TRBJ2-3	TGCGCCAGCAGCCAATCCCCCGCGCATGGGGGCGAAGGGACAGATACGCAGTATTTT	CASSQSPAHGGEGTDTQYF
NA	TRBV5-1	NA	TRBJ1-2	TGCGCCAGCAGCTTGCTAGGGGACGGCTATGGCTACACCTTC	CASSLLGDGYGYTF
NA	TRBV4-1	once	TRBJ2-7	TGCGCCAGCAGCCACTATCAGGGAGACTACGAGCAGTACTTC	CASSHYQGDYEQYF
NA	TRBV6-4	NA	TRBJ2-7	TGTGCCAGCAGTGACCCCAGGTTCTCCTACGAGCAGTACTTC	CASSDPRFSYEQYF
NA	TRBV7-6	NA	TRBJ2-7	TGTGCCAGCAGCTCCGTACAGGGTTCCTACGAGCAGTACTTC	CASSSVQGSYEQYF
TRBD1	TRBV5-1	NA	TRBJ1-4	TGCGCCAGCAGCTTGACAGGGGGGAATGAAAAACTGTTTTTT	CASSLTGGNEKLFF
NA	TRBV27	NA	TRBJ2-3	TGTGCCAGCAGTTTCGACTCGCCGGCAGATACGCAGTATTTT	CASSFDSPADTQYF
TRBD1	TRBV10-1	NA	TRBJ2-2	TGCGCCAGCAGAGCAGGGGGCAACACCGGGGAGCTGTTTTTT	CASRAGGNTGELFF
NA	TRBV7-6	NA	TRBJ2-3	TGTGCCAGCAGCCCGGGGGCGGGAGTCAACACAGATACGCAGTATTTT	CASSPGAGVNTDTQYF
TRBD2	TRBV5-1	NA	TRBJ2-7	TGCGCCAGCAGCTTGGAAGGCTCGGCGGGAGGGGACTACGAGCAGTACTTC	CASSLEGSAGGDYEQYF
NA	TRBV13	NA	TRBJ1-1	TGTGCCAGCAGCCCGGGCCTCTCGAACACTGAAGCTTTCTTT	CASSPGLSNTEAFF
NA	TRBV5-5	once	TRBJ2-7	TGTGCCAGCAGCTTGTCCAGGGAGGTATCCTACGAGCAGTACTTC	CASSLSREVSYEQYF
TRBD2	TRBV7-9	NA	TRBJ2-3	TGTGCCAGCACAGGACTAGCGGGAGTCGGGAGCACAGATACGCAGTATTTT	CASTGLAGVGSTDTQYF
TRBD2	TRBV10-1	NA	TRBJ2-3	TGCGCCAGCAGTGAGGTCGTAGACGAGCCCGGACTAGGGGATACGCAGTATTTT	CASSEVVDEPGLGDTQYF
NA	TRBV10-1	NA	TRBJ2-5	TGCGCCAGCAGTGAGGGGTCGAAAGAGACCCAGTACTTC	CASSEGSKETQYF
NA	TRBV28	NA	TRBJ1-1	TGTGCCAGCAGTAGCCCCACAGGGACGACTGAAGCTTTCTTT	CASSSPTGTTEAFF
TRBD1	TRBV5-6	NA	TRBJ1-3	TGTGCCAGCAGCATAGGGGGCGCCGCCGGAAACACCATATATTTT	CASSIGGAAGNTIYF
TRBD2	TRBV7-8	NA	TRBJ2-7	TGTGCCAGCAGCCCGGAGACTAGCGGACCCTACGAGCAGTACTTC	CASSPETSGPYEQYF
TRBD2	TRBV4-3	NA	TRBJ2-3	TGCGCCAGCAGCCGACTAGCGGGAGGCTCCGATACGCAGTATTTT	CASSRLAGGSDTQYF
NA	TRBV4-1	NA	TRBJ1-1	TGCGCCAGCAGCCCCAGACAAGACACTGAAGCTTTCTTT	CASSPRQDTEAFF
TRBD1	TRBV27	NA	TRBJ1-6	TGTGCCAGCAGACTGGGACAGGGAGGCTATAATTCACCCCTCCACTTT	CASRLGQGGYNSPLHF
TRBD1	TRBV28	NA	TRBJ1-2	TGTGCCAGCAGTCTAGGGGAGGGGGCGATCACCTTC	CASSLGEGAITF
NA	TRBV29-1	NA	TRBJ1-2	TGCAGCGTTGATTGGGGATATGGCTACACCTTC	CSVDWGYGYTF
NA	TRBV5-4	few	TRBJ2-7	TGTGCCAGCAGCTCCTCGGACAGAACATACGAGCAGTACTTC	CASSSSDRTYEQYF
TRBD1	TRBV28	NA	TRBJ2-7	TGTGCCAGCAGTTCAGGTGAGACAGGGATCTACGAGCAGTACTTC	CASSSGETGIYEQYF
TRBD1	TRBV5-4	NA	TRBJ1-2	TGTGCCAGCAGCTGGGGGACAGATGGCTACACCTTC	CASSWGTDGYTF
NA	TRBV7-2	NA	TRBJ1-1	TGTGCCAGCAGCTTTCAGGCTGTGGACACTGAAGCTTTCTTT	CASSFQAVDTEAFF
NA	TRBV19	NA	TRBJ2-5	TGTGCCAGTACCAAGGACCCGCTGGGCCAGTACTTC	CASTKDPLGQYF